Following are 3 T cell receptor beta chains from one sample sequenced in a study of cytomegalovirus exposure and HLA in healthy donors. The study ran its PCR with 60 Vbeta and 13 Jbeta primers. Measured with immunoSEQ multiplex PCR; TCRdb has only the in-frame clones, and not every one. The data show about 59,000 clones, approximately 80% seen once. Input material: PBMCs. The receptor set was obtained from a human donor in good health.

The chain recombines TRBV14 with TRBJ2-2; D is perhaps TRBD2 (6 bases). The CDR3 is made up of 16 amino acids. Germline values: CDR1 SGHDN, CDR2 FVKESK. V shed 4 bases and J shed 5 bases, with 17 bases lying between them. CDR3 sequence reads: CASSPRFGGFTGELFF. The DNA of the CDR3 is TGTGCCAGCAGCCCACGGTTCGGGGGTTTTACCGGGGAGCTGTTTTTT.

As concerns this clone: The final CDR3 position lacks the conserved phenylalanine or tryptophan, pointing to a likely read error. V gene TRBV6-1 combines with J gene TRBJ2-3, with D perhaps matching TRBD2 (5 bases). The CDR3 contains 14 residues. The V gene's germline CDR1 is MNHNS and CDR2 SASEGT. The CDR3: CASTEAGETDTQYL. The CDR3, as DNA: TGTGCCAGCACTGAAGCCGGGGAAACAGATACGCAGTATCTT.

The chain joins TRBV5-5 to TRBJ2-7; D is unresolved. Per germline, CDR1 SGHKS and CDR2 YYEKEE (reference sequence). CDR3 length: 13 amino acids. Trimming took 0 bases from V and 2 from J, leaving 6 bases between them. This CDR3 is CASSLARAYEQYF. CDR3 nucleotides: TGTGCCAGCAGCTTGGCAAGAGCCTACGAGCAGTACTTC.